Below, one TCR beta chain is given with its context. These data originate in a study of cytomegalovirus exposure and HLA in healthy donors. The length of the CDR3 is 14 residues. Unmatched junction bases numbered 6, after V lost 7 bases and J lost 1 base. Germline V gives CDR1 SNHLY, CDR2 FYNNEI. PCR amplification relied on 60 Vbeta primers (plus 13 Jbeta primers). This table comes from immunoSEQ multiplex PCR, and its TCRdb copy is limited to in-frame clones, with some not included. Found here are 110,000 to 150,000 clones, over 75% of them singletons; the top ten hold 1.7%. This sequence was found in a woman in her thirties in good health and CMV-seronegative. This rearrangement joins TRBV2 to TRBJ1-1; the match to TRBD1 covers 7 bases. Sequencing was performed on PBMCs. The CDR3 region is CASKNDRANTEAFF. The CDR3 DNA sequence: TGTGCCAGCAAGAACGACAGGGCGAACACTGAAGCTTTCTTT.